These 15 T cell receptor beta chains were sequenced from one sample in a study of T-cell reconstitution after alpha-beta-depleted transplantation in children. A library of TCRbeta sequences, prepared with unique molecular identifiers, was generated. Via MiXCR, TCRdb re-called the PCR reads, giving one row per CDR3 protein. This sample has approximately 430,000 distinct CDR3 sequences, with roughly 15% found just once. The sequenced sample was PBMCs, mostly from graft donor cells, obtained 360 days after TCRalphabeta/CD19-depleted stem cell transplant. The receptors were gathered from a boy less than two years old who had a stem cell transplant for Wiskott-Aldrich syndrome, so the T cells may come from the graft donor.

There are many counts of this clonotype. This chain connects TRBV5-1 to TRBJ2-3; TRBD2 agrees at 7 bases. Germline V gives CDR1 SGHRS, CDR2 YFSETQ. This CDR3 has 13 amino acids. V lost 0 bases and J lost 13; bases outside the gene matches: 8. The CDR3 DNA reads as TGCGCCAGCAGCTTGGCCGGGCGGGAGCGTGAGTATTTT. Protein product: CASSLAGREREYF.

Concerning this clonotype itself: A read error may produce the germline difference seen at one junction end. The genes are TRBV10-3 and TRBJ2-5, with a weak D call TRBD2 (5 bases). CDR3 length: 15 amino acids. Germline-derived CDR1 and CDR2 are ENHRY and SYGVKD. The CDR3 reads CAISDSTSLGETQNF. CDR3 nucleotides: TGTGCCATCAGTGACTCCACTAGTTTAGGAGAGACCCAGAACTTC.

This sequence joins TRBV5-1 and TRBJ2-1; a weak D match, TRBD2 (7 bases). This CDR3 contains 15 residues. Germline V gives CDR1 SGHRS, CDR2 YFSETQ. Trimming took off 3 bases at V and 7 bases at J, with 17 bases between the two ends. In DNA form, the CDR3 reads TGCGCCAGCAGCTCCTTGGGGGGGGCGAGGAATGAGCAGTTCTTC. Protein: CASSSLGGARNEQFF.

In this sample, this clonotype turned up a few times. J is TRBJ2-7 and V is TRBV12-3 or TRBV12-4; no reliable D call. V was trimmed by 7 bases and J by 3 bases, leaving 16 bases between them. The CDR3 contains 14 residues. In DNA, the CDR3 is TGTGCCAGCACCCGTCCGGACCCCCACTACGAGCAGTACTTC. It is translated as CASTRPDPHYEQYF.

This clonotype was counted a few times. V is TRBV15 and J is TRBJ1-1; unclear D gene. Germline V lookup: CDR1 LNHNV, CDR2 YYDKDF (reference sequence). The CDR3 runs to 13 residues. The V end was cut by 1 base, the J end by 1 base, with 4 bases between. In DNA, the CDR3 is TGTGCCACCAGCAGAGTAAGGAACACTGAAGCTTTCTTT. This codes for CATSRVRNTEAFF.

The chain joins TRBV28 to TRBJ2-2; D tentatively fits TRBD1 or TRBD2 (6 bases each). The germline V and J ends were trimmed by 6 bases and 1 base, with 12 bases remaining between them. Germline V gene data show CDR1 as MDHEN and CDR2 as SYDVKM. This CDR3 is 15 amino acids long. The CDR3 sequence is CASREQGLNTGELFF. The CDR3 DNA sequence: TGTGCCAGCAGGGAACAGGGACTGAACACCGGGGAGCTGTTTTTT.

The V and J genes are TRBV11-2 and TRBJ1-1; D is uncertain. Per the germline V gene, CDR1 is SGHAT and CDR2 is FQNNGV. The CDR3 spans 15 residues. Between the trimmed V and J ends, which lost 3 bases and 1 base, there was a span of 12 bases. The CDR3 reads CASSFFPGRNTEAFF. The CDR3, as DNA: TGTGCCAGCAGCTTCTTTCCCGGGAGGAACACTGAAGCTTTCTTT.

V and J are TRBV4-3 and TRBJ2-7; no clear D gene. Trimming shortened V by 4 bases and J by 4 bases, and 14 bases separated the two germline ends. The CDR3 extends over 14 amino acids. CDR1 LGHNA and CDR2 YSLEER come from the germline V gene. The CDR3: CASSRARPGYEQYF. The CDR3 coding sequence is TGCGCCAGCAGCCGGGCCAGGCCTGGGTACGAGCAGTACTTC.

The genes are TRBV30 and TRBJ2-7; perhaps TRBD2 as D (5 bases). With 2 bases removed from V and 13 bases from J, the gap between germline ends came to 15 bases. The V gene's germline CDR1 is GTSNPN and CDR2 SVGIG (reference sequence). This CDR3 contains 11 residues. The CDR3 DNA is TGTGCCTGGAGTATTATGAGGGCTCAATACTTC. Protein: CAWSIMRAQYF.

The V gene is TRBV27, the J gene TRBJ2-1, with 11 bases aligning to TRBD2. CDR1 is MNHEY, CDR2 SMNVEV, per germline (reference sequence). The junction had 8 bases not matched to a gene; V was cut back by 2 bases and J by 8 bases. The CDR3 contains 16 residues. CDR3 residues: CASSLTRLAGIYEQFF. CDR3 coding DNA: TGTGCCAGCAGTTTAACGAGACTAGCGGGAATCTATGAGCAGTTCTTC.

This clonotype was counted a few times. The chain uses TRBV6-2 or TRBV6-3 and TRBJ2-1, with D perhaps TRBD1 (5 bases). The CDR3 spans 11 residues. Trimming pared 7 bases from V and 10 bases from J, leaving 11 bases between. Germline CDR1 is MNHEY and CDR2 is SVGEGT. CDR3 in amino acids: CASTQGPEQFF. The CDR3 DNA follows: TGTGCCAGCACCCAGGGCCCAGAGCAGTTCTTC.

This clonotype was seen ten or more times. The rearrangement uses TRBV10-3 and TRBJ1-3; D is uncertain. V shed 0 bases and J shed 2 bases, with 8 bases lying between them. The CDR3 runs to 15 residues. Germline assignment: CDR1 ENHRY and CDR2 SYGVKD. DNA of the CDR3: TGTGCCATCAGTGAGTCTCGGAGCCCTGGAAACACCATATATTTT. Its protein is CAISESRSPGNTIYF.

This clonotype was recorded a few times. V usage is TRBV24-1 and J usage is TRBJ2-6; D gene ambiguous. Germline assignment: CDR1 KGHDR and CDR2 SFDVKD. The CDR3 consists of 17 residues. Trimming cost V 4 bases and J 0 bases, with 12 bases left between them. The CDR3: CATSDRRPISGANVLTF. The CDR3, as DNA: TGTGCCACCAGTGACCGACGACCGATCTCTGGGGCCAACGTCCTGACTTTC.

The DNA for the CDR3 is TGCGCCAGCAGCTTCCTTGGGTCGTCCGGACAACCCGGCTCCTACGAGCAGTACTTC. Protein product: CASSFLGSSGQPGSYEQYF. The chain links TRBV5-1 to TRBJ2-7, with D possibly being TRBD1 (5 bases). The CDR3 is made up of 19 amino acids. Germline CDR1 SGHRS, CDR2 YFSETQ. Between the trimmed V and J ends, which lost 2 bases and 0 bases, there was a span of 24 bases.

The V gene is TRBV29-1, the J gene TRBJ1-1; D is unresolved. Germline CDR1 SQVTM, CDR2 ANQGSEA. The CDR3 extends over 12 amino acids. The V end lost 7 bases, the J end lost 6 bases, and 15 bases lay between the germline ends. CDR3 in amino acids: CSAWIGRAEAFF. The DNA for the CDR3 is TGCAGCGCCTGGATCGGACGCGCTGAAGCTTTCTTT.